A single sample is the source of the 32 T cell receptor beta chains below, sequenced in a study of blood T cells in healthy people across ages. With a J-beta primer mix and a sample-barcoded 5' primer, a second PCR ran roughly 7 to 11 cycles. TCRdb itself ran the 5' RACE reads through MiXCR, one entry per CDR3 protein. Of hundreds of thousands of distinct CDR3 sequences in the sample, approximately 43% are singletons; the top ten hold less than 25%. Sequencing input: blood. The source is a woman in her fifties or sixties in good health.

This clonotype was seen at least ten times. The rearrangement uses TRBV10-3 and TRBJ2-1; perhaps TRBD2 as D (6 bases). This CDR3 spans 13 amino acids. Germline V gene sequence: CDR1 ENHRY, CDR2 SYGVKD. CDR3 region: CVIGGDSYNEQFF. In nucleotides, the CDR3 is TGTGTCATAGGAGGGGACTCCTACAATGAGCAGTTCTTC.

The chain recombines TRBV7-9 with TRBJ2-5, with D perhaps assigned TRBD1 or TRBD2 (5 bases each). The V gene's germline CDR1 is SEHNR and CDR2 FQNEAQ (reference sequence). The CDR3 has 13 amino acids. Trimming shortened V by 6 bases and J by 11 bases, and 19 bases separated the two germline ends. The chain's CDR3 is CASRMNGQGEQYF. The CDR3 coding sequence is TGTGCCAGCAGAATGAACGGGCAGGGAGAGCAGTACTTC.

The chain links TRBV9 to TRBJ2-7; D possibly uses TRBD1 or TRBD2 (5 bases each). The CDR3 has 14 amino acids. Per germline, CDR1 SGDLS and CDR2 YYNGEE. Trimming removed 1 base from V and 3 bases from J, with 11 bases in between. The CDR3 loop reads CASSVTGTLYEQYF. CDR3 sequence (DNA): TGTGCCAGCAGCGTAACCGGGACCCTCTACGAGCAGTACTTC.

This sequence joins TRBV9 and TRBJ2-6; 12 bases are a match to TRBD2. V was clipped by 4 bases and J by 1 base; unmatched bases: 6. Germline V gene sequence: CDR1 SGDLS, CDR2 YYNGEE. The CDR3 length is 18 residues. The CDR3 spells CASSSGTSGSSGANVLTF. For the CDR3, the DNA is TGTGCCAGCAGCTCCGGGACTAGCGGGTCTTCTGGGGCCAACGTCCTGACTTTC.

This clonotype was seen many times. This sequence joins TRBV7-2 and TRBJ1-1; maybe TRBD1 (6 bases). V was clipped by 5 bases and J by 2 bases, with 12 bases between them. The germline V gene has CDR1 SGHTA and CDR2 FQGNSA. The CDR3 covers 14 residues. This CDR3 is CASSRRTANTEAFF. The CDR3 DNA reads TGTGCCAGCAGCCGTCGGACAGCAAACACTGAAGCTTTCTTT.

The DNA for the CDR3 is TGTGCCATCAGTGTTAGCGGGAGAGATGAGCAGTACTTC. Encoded protein: CAISVSGRDEQYF. The chain couples TRBV10-3 to TRBJ2-7; 9 bases align to TRBD2. The CDR3 runs 13 residues. Germline V CDR1 and CDR2: ENHRY, SYGVKD. V shed 4 bases and J 7 bases; nucleotides not matched to a gene: 5.

V gene TRBV20-1 combines with J gene TRBJ1-2; TRBD1 matches at 7 bases. The CDR3 runs to 15 residues. V lost 3 bases, J lost 4 bases, and 11 bases stayed unmatched. Per the germline V gene, CDR1 is DFQATT and CDR2 is SNEGSKA (reference sequence). The CDR3 DNA follows: TGCAGTGCTAGTCTTCCGCAAGGGGGCAGCTATGGCTACACCTTC. Amino acids: CSASLPQGGSYGYTF.

The rearrangement joins TRBV29-1 to TRBJ2-6, with 8 nucleotides matching TRBD1. This CDR3 comprises 16 residues. Germline CDR1 and CDR2: SQVTM and ANQGSEA. The J segment lost 0 bases and the V segment lost 6 bases, leaving 7 bases of the junction unmatched. The CDR3 sequence is CSVLDRARSGANVLTF. CDR3 coding DNA: TGCAGCGTCCTGGACAGGGCCCGCTCTGGGGCCAACGTCCTGACTTTC. The full variable domain, completed using reference TRBV29-1 and TRBJ2-6, is SAVISQKPSRDICQRGTSLTIQCQVDSQVTMMFWYRQQPGQSLTLIATANQGSEATYESGFVIDKFPISRPNLTFSTLTVSNMSPEDSSIYLCSVLDRARSGANVLTFGAGSRLTVL.

This clonotype occurred a few times. The rearrangement joins TRBV20-1 to TRBJ2-3; 11 positions agree with TRBD2. Germline values: CDR1 DFQATT, CDR2 SNEGSKA (reference sequence). The CDR3 loop spans 14 amino acids. The junction had 10 bases not matched to a gene; V was cut back by 6 bases and J by 8 bases. This CDR3 reads CSAKLAGEGGTQYF. DNA of the CDR3: TGCAGTGCGAAACTAGCGGGAGAAGGAGGTACGCAGTATTTT.

This sequence joins TRBV11-3 and TRBJ2-3, with TRBD2 matching over 9 bases. This CDR3 has 15 residues. Losses at the gene ends were 2 bases for V and 8 bases for J; bases not matched to a gene: 8. Germline loops: CDR1 SGHNT, CDR2 YENEEA. The CDR3 region is CASSLQAGGPGTQYF. As DNA, the CDR3 is TGTGCCAGCAGCTTACAGGCGGGAGGGCCAGGTACGCAGTATTTT. The complete variable domain, with remaining parts taken from reference TRBV11-3 and TRBJ2-3, reads EAGVVQSPRYKIIEKKQPVAFWCNPISGHNTLYWYLQNLGQGPELLIRYENEEAVDDSQLPKDRFSAERLKGVDSTLKIQPAELGDSAVYLCASSLQAGGPGTQYFGPGTRLTVL.

The rearrangement links TRBV7-7 to TRBJ2-3; D may be TRBD1 (5 bases). Between the trimmed V and J ends, which lost 5 bases and 3 bases, there was a span of 9 bases. Germline V gene lookup returns CDR1 SSHAT and CDR2 FNYEAQ (reference sequence). The CDR3 sequence is 13 residues long. This CDR3 reads CASSAGYTDTQYF. The CDR3 DNA reads as TGTGCCAGCAGCGCAGGGTATACAGATACGCAGTATTTT.

The genes are TRBV12-3 or TRBV12-4 and TRBJ2-3, with D unresolved. There are 15 residues in the CDR3. The V and J ends lost 3 bases and 0 bases respectively, with 10 bases between them. DNA of the CDR3: TGTGCCAGCAGTTTCCGGAGACTTAGCACAGATACGCAGTATTTT. Translating it yields CASSFRRLSTDTQYF.

The V and J genes are TRBV29-1 and TRBJ1-2; D not certain. CDR3 length: 14 residues. CDR1 is SQVTM, CDR2 ANQGSEA, per germline. Deletions cut 1 base from V and 3 bases from J, with 12 bases between. The CDR3 nucleotides read TGCAGCGTTGAAGCGGGGTGGGAAGACTATGGCTACACCTTC. This gives the protein CSVEAGWEDYGYTF.

This clonotype appeared once. This chain links TRBV20-1 with TRBJ2-1; tentative D call: TRBD2 (6 bases). The V end lost 6 bases, the J end lost 7 bases, and 22 bases lay between the germline ends. The CDR3 extends over 15 amino acids. Germline CDR1 is DFQATT and CDR2 is SNEGSKA (reference sequence). This CDR3 reads CSAGGGRGRGNEQFF. For the CDR3, the DNA is TGCAGTGCGGGTGGGGGTAGAGGTCGGGGGAATGAGCAGTTCTTC.

The J gene is TRBJ2-6, the V gene TRBV20-1, with D perhaps matching TRBD1 or TRBD2 (5 bases each). The V end lost 3 bases, the J end lost 2 bases, and 8 bases lay between the germline ends. The CDR3 loop spans 14 amino acids. The germline gives CDR1 DFQATT, CDR2 SNEGSKA (reference sequence). CDR3 sequence (DNA): TGCAGTGCTAGGAAGGGACCTGGGGCCAACGTCCTGACTTTC. It codes for CSARKGPGANVLTF.

The table lists this clonotype with a few counts. The chain employs TRBV16 and TRBJ1-1, with D perhaps TRBD1 (5 bases). The germline V and J ends were trimmed by 3 bases and 4 bases, with 15 bases remaining between them. In germline, CDR1 is KGHSY, CDR2 FQNENV. The CDR3 totals 15 residues. The CDR3 coding sequence is TGTGCCAGCAGCCAGTCGCGGGGGAAGGTCACTGAAGCTTTCTTT. This encodes CASSQSRGKVTEAFF. Looking up the rest from reference TRBV16 and TRBJ1-1 gives the full variable domain: GEEVAQTPKHLVRGEGQKAKLYCAPIKGHSYVFWYQQVLKNEFKFLISFQNENVFDETGMPKERFSAKCLPNSPCSLEIQATKLEDSAVYFCASSQSRGKVTEAFFGQGTRLTVV.

In its sample, this clonotype was seen once. The V call is TRBV12-3 or TRBV12-4, the J call TRBJ1-1, with no clear D. V dropped 2 bases and J dropped 7 bases, with 11 bases sitting between them. The CDR3 runs 13 residues. CDR3: CASSLWEADEAFF. DNA of the CDR3: TGTGCCAGCAGTTTATGGGAGGCAGATGAAGCTTTCTTT.

The rearrangement joins TRBV3-1 to TRBJ2-3, with a tentative D call TRBD1 (5 bases). V was shortened by 1 base and J by 3 bases, with 11 bases between the two germline ends. This CDR3 has 15 residues. Germline CDR1 LGHDT, CDR2 YNNKEL (reference sequence). The CDR3 DNA sequence: TGTGCCAGCAGCCAAGGGTCCAGGGTTACAGATACGCAGTATTTT. Translation gives CASSQGSRVTDTQYF.

V gene TRBV7-9 combines with J gene TRBJ2-4; 9 bases are shared with TRBD1. The J call may be wrong; the DNA end is better matched by TRBJ2-7. The CDR3 totals 15 residues. The V gene's germline CDR1 is SEHNR and CDR2 FQNEAQ (reference sequence). In DNA form, the CDR3 reads TGTGCCAGCAGCTCCGGACAGGGGAACGCCTACGAGCAGTACTTC. Translated, it gives CASSSGQGNAYEQYF.

This clonotype was found a few times. The chain links TRBV5-1 to TRBJ1-2; 7 bases are shared with TRBD1. The V gene's germline CDR1 is SGHRS and CDR2 YFSETQ. The CDR3 contains 15 residues. The V gene end was trimmed by 0 bases and the J gene end by 2 bases; junction bases not matched to a gene: 4. The DNA for the CDR3 is TGCGCCAGCAGCTTGGATGCAGGGGGAAACTATGGCTACACCTTC. It specifies CASSLDAGGNYGYTF.

The chain has TRBV21-1 and TRBJ2-1; TRBD2, the table's D call, was not compared with the DNA. TRBV21-1 is a pseudogene. The CDR3 totals 16 residues. The CDR3 nucleotides are TGTGCCAGCAGCAGACCCGGGACTAGTTCACCCGGTGAGCAGTTCTTC. It codes for CASSRPGTSSPGEQFF.

This clonotype was observed once. A much larger clone is a single base away; this may be a read error. The rearrangement links TRBV29-1 to TRBJ2-1, with 8 positions matching TRBD1. Germline lookup yields CDR1 SQVTM and CDR2 ANQGSEA. CDR3 length: 13 residues. Trimming cost V 4 bases and J 10 bases; bases outside gene matches: 9. CDR3 sequence reads: CSVGQGPTYEQFF. CDR3 sequence (DNA): TGCAGCGTTGGACAGGGGCCAACCTACGAGCAGTTCTTC.

This clonotype showed up just a few times. This chain joins TRBV30 and TRBJ1-1; D not resolved. Deletions cut 3 bases from V and 5 bases from J, with 7 bases between. CDR1 is GTSNPN, CDR2 SVGIG, per germline (reference sequence). This CDR3 is 11 amino acids long. The CDR3 sequence is CAWRQRTEAFF. CDR3 coding DNA: TGTGCCTGGAGACAGAGAACTGAAGCTTTCTTT. The full variable domain, its missing parts supplied by reference TRBV30 and TRBJ1-1, is SQTIHQWPATLVQPVGSPLSLECTVEGTSNPNLYWYRQAAGRGLQLLFYSVGIGQISSEVPQNLSASRPQDRQFILSSKKLLLSDSGFYLCAWRQRTEAFFGQGTRLTVV.

This clonotype was seen only a few times. CDR3 DNA: TGTGCCAGCAGCTTATGGCAGTTGACTAGCCGCAATGAGCAGTTCTTC. It yields the protein CASSLWQLTSRNEQFF. The V call is TRBV7-3, the J call TRBJ2-1, with 7 bases identical to TRBD2. The CDR3 is 16 amino acids. Per germline, CDR1 SGHTA and CDR2 FQGTGA. Unmatched junction bases numbered 10, after V lost 2 bases and J lost 6 bases.

V and J are TRBV3-1 and TRBJ1-4; D remains ambiguous. V was cut by 2 bases and J by 4 bases, with 8 bases left in between. The CDR3 is 14 amino acids. Germline V gene lookup returns CDR1 LGHDT and CDR2 YNNKEL (reference sequence). This CDR3 is CASSQNGLNEKLFF. The CDR3 bases are TGTGCCAGCAGCCAAAACGGACTTAATGAAAAACTGTTTTTT.

This clonotype has just a few counts. The chain joins TRBV29-1 to TRBJ2-1, with D unclear. Germline CDR1 reads SQVTM; CDR2 reads ANQGSEA. Trimming removed 4 bases at V and 0 bases at J, with 7 bases between. This CDR3 is built from 13 residues. CDR3 DNA sequence: TGCAGCGTTGCAGAGAGCTCCTACAATGAGCAGTTCTTC. It is translated as CSVAESSYNEQFF.

V usage is TRBV20-1 and J usage is TRBJ1-1; 8 nucleotides align to TRBD1. The trim removed 0 bases at V and 1 base at J, leaving 4 bases unmatched. The CDR3 runs 15 residues. CDR1 is DFQATT and CDR2 is SNEGSKA in the germline V gene (reference sequence). CDR3 sequence: CSARDPGQGNTEAFF. The CDR3 coding sequence is TGCAGTGCTAGAGATCCAGGACAGGGGAACACTGAAGCTTTCTTT.

The chain carries TRBV5-6 and TRBJ1-2; D is undetermined. The CDR3 is made up of 16 amino acids. In germline, CDR1 is SGHDT, CDR2 YYEEEE. V gave up 0 bases and J gave up 0 bases, with 12 bases separating them. CDR3 coding DNA: TGTGCCAGCAGCTTGGAAGGGCCGCCCTCTAACTATGGCTACACCTTC. Its protein is CASSLEGPPSNYGYTF.

This clonotype was seen repeatedly, ten times or more. The chain uses TRBV7-3 and TRBJ2-7; 10 bases map to TRBD2. CDR1 is SGHTA, CDR2 FQGTGA, per germline. This CDR3 region has 16 residues. The V and J ends lost 5 bases and 1 base, in that order; junction bases with no gene match: 8. The CDR3 protein is CASSGWPSGGSYEQYF. CDR3 nucleotides: TGTGCCAGCAGCGGATGGCCTAGCGGGGGATCCTACGAGCAGTACTTC.

The rearrangement uses TRBV20-1 and TRBJ1-5; D might be TRBD1 (6 bases). This CDR3 region has 16 residues. V was pared by 6 bases and J by 3 bases, with 21 bases between. Germline CDR1 and CDR2: DFQATT and SNEGSKA (reference sequence). In DNA form, the CDR3 reads TGCAGTGCCACCGGACAGATTGGAGGGAACAATCAGCCCCAGCATTTT. It specifies CSATGQIGGNNQPQHF.

CDR3 protein: CASSLGWDATGIEQFF. For the CDR3, the DNA is TGCGCCAGCAGCTTGGGGTGGGACGCCACGGGGATTGAGCAGTTCTTC. The chain carries TRBV5-1 and TRBJ2-1, with D possibly called TRBD1 or TRBD2 (5 bases each). The germline V and J ends were trimmed by 0 bases and 9 bases, with 19 bases remaining between them. CDR1 and CDR2 (germline): SGHRS, YFSETQ. CDR3 length equals 16 residues.

For the CDR3, the DNA is TGTGCCAGCAGACCCGACGGCTACGAGCAGTACTTC. Translating it yields CASRPDGYEQYF. The chain is built from TRBV11-2 and TRBJ2-7; unclear D gene. The germline V gene encodes CDR1 SGHAT and CDR2 FQNNGV. V was clipped by 6 bases and J by 3 bases, with 9 bases between them. The CDR3 is 12 amino acids.